One sample yielded the 8 T cell receptor beta chains listed below, sequenced in a study of blood T cell repertoires in COVID-19. TCRdb keeps only in-frame clones here, not all; method: immunoSEQ multiplex PCR. The table includes fewer than 250,000 clones, 75% to 85% detected once. The sequenced material came from peripheral blood. These receptors were obtained from a woman in her seventies with acute or convalescent COVID-19.

The chain has TRBV9 and TRBJ2-1; 9 nucleotides agree with TRBD2. There are 16 residues in the CDR3. CDR1 is SGDLS and CDR2 is YYNGEE in the germline V gene. The V segment lost 6 bases and the J segment 8 bases; nucleotides outside the gene matches: 15. The CDR3 sequence: CASTLGWRGGPHEQFF. For the CDR3, the DNA is TGTGCCAGCACCCTAGGGTGGCGGGGGGGCCCCCATGAGCAGTTCTTC.

This sequence joins TRBV19 and TRBJ1-1; 8 positions agree with TRBD1. V shed 0 bases and J 4 bases; nucleotides not matched to a gene: 7. CDR1 LNHDA and CDR2 SQIVND come from the germline V gene (reference sequence). This CDR3 region has 16 residues. The CDR3 spells CASSIDPRTGLTEAFF. The CDR3 DNA follows: TGTGCCAGTAGTATAGATCCCCGGACAGGGCTCACTGAAGCTTTCTTT. Using reference TRBV19 and TRBJ1-1 for the parts outside the CDR3, the full variable domain is DGGITQSPKYLFRKEGQNVTLSCEQNLNHDAMYWYRQDPGQGLRLIYYSQIVNDFQKGDIAEGYSVSREKKESFPLTVTSAQKNPTAFYLCASSIDPRTGLTEAFFGQGTRLTVV.

The rearrangement uses TRBV3-1 (or the pseudogene TRBV3-2) and TRBJ2-3; 12 bases align to TRBD2. The CDR3 covers 16 residues. V shed 1 base, J shed 5 bases, and the junction held 4 bases outside the gene matches. Germline CDR1 and CDR2: LGHDT and YNNKEL (reference sequence). CDR3 amino acids: CASSQGSSGGVDTQYF. CDR3 in DNA: TGTGCCAGCAGCCAAGGTTCTAGCGGGGGGGTAGATACGCAGTATTTT.

The gene calls are TRBV27 and TRBJ1-2; a weak D match, TRBD1 (5 bases). Looked up from germline, CDR1 is MNHEY and CDR2 is SMNVEV (reference sequence). The CDR3 length is 12 residues. V gave up 2 bases and J gave up 4 bases, with 5 bases separating them. Written as DNA, the CDR3 is TGTGCCAGCAGTTTACAGGGCTATGGCTACACCTTC. It codes for CASSLQGYGYTF.

V gene TRBV5-1 combines with J gene TRBJ2-2, with TRBD2 matching 8 bases. This CDR3 spans 16 amino acids. V shed 0 bases and J 6 bases; nucleotides not matched to a gene: 7. CDR1 is SGHRS and CDR2 is YFSETQ in the germline V gene. CDR3 in amino acids: CASSLGPRGAAGELFF. The CDR3 DNA follows: TGCGCCAGCAGCTTGGGTCCGCGGGGGGCCGCCGGGGAGCTGTTTTTT.

Comment on this clone: Other DNA sequences in the same sample also yield this CDR3. The gene calls are TRBV6-5 and TRBJ2-5; the D gene is possibly TRBD1 (6 bases). Germline assignment: CDR1 MNHEY and CDR2 SVGAGI. This CDR3 is 12 amino acids long. Trimming took off 6 bases at V and 5 bases at J, with 10 bases between the two ends. CDR3 region: CASRGQGETQYF. In DNA, the CDR3 is TGTGCCAGCAGGGGACAAGGGGAGACCCAGTACTTC.

The chain recombines TRBV4-2 with TRBJ2-2, with TRBD2 identical over 10 bases. The germline gives CDR1 LGHNA, CDR2 YNFKEQ. The CDR3 covers 16 residues. J gave up 5 bases and V 1 base, and 4 bases lay outside the gene matches. The CDR3 DNA sequence: TGTGCCAGCAGCCAAGCTGAGCGGGGGGGGACCGGGGAGCTGTTTTTT. Encoded protein: CASSQAERGGTGELFF.

Details on this clone: Distinct nucleotide sequences in the sample also encode this CDR3. The chain carries TRBV6-5 and TRBJ1-5, with D unresolved. The CDR3 runs 15 residues. Trimming shortened V by 0 bases and J by 4 bases, and 10 bases separated the two germline ends. In germline, CDR1 is MNHEY, CDR2 SVGAGI. The CDR3 region is CASSYSGGRNQPQHF. As DNA, the CDR3 is TGTGCCAGCAGTTACTCGGGCGGGAGGAATCAGCCCCAGCATTTT.